Listed below are T cell receptor beta chains from one sample, sequenced in a study of brain metastases from non-small cell lung cancer. TCRdb's table, derived via immunoSEQ multiplex PCR, lists solely in-frame clones and lacks some. The sample yields roughly 4,200 clones, 75% to 90% seen once. The specimen was primary lung tumor tissue. The receptors shown here come from a donor at least 40 years old with non-small cell lung cancer. Each CDR3 is given with its conserved first and last residue. The D gene is left open where the match is weak. Clone size is shown for a subset of rows, as once, few, many or a class of expanded clone.

J gene,V gene,clone size,D gene,CDR3 DNA,CDR3 protein
TRBJ2-1,TRBV7-2,.,TRBD2,TGTGCCAGCGGGACTAGCGGGCCCTACAATGAGCAGTTCTTC,CASGTSGPYNEQFF
TRBJ1-1,TRBV5-1,.,TRBD1,TGCGCCAGCAGTTCCGGGACAGGAGTTGAAGCTTTCTTT,CASSSGTGVEAFF
TRBJ2-7,TRBV7-8,once,.,TGTGCCAGCAGCCGGACTGGCTACGAGCAGTACTTC,CASSRTGYEQYF
TRBJ2-5,TRBV6-5,.,.,TGTGCCAGCGGCCCGGGAGAGACCCAGTACTTC,CASGPGETQYF
TRBJ2-3,TRBV6-5,.,.,TGTGCCAGCAGTTCTTACCAGGGCGAGGCGCAGTATTTT,CASSSYQGEAQYF
TRBJ2-1,TRBV7-9,.,TRBD2,TGTGCCAGCAGCCCTAAGACTAGCGAGAGGATGGGCGGCGAGCAGTTCTTC,CASSPKTSERMGGEQFF
TRBJ2-5,TRBV10-3,.,.,TGTGCCATCACGGCAAACTTAAAAGAGACCCAGTACTTC,CAITANLKETQYF
TRBJ1-1,TRBV25-1,.,.,TGTGCCAGCAGTCCAGGGAGCACTGAAGCTTTCTTT,CASSPGSTEAFF
TRBJ1-1,TRBV19,.,TRBD1,TGTGCCAGTAGTACCTACTTCGGGACAGTGAACACTGAAGCTTTCTTT,CASSTYFGTVNTEAFF
TRBJ1-1,TRBV6-2/TRBV6-3,.,.,TGTGCCAGCAGTTACGGGCTTGGTGGGGGACCTGAAGCTTTCTTT,CASSYGLGGGPEAFF
TRBJ2-4,TRBV7-2,.,.,TGTGCCAGCAGCTTAGCGGGAGCCAAAAACATTCAGTACTTC,CASSLAGAKNIQYF
TRBJ2-2,TRBV9,.,.,TGTGCCAGCAGCGTAGGAGGGTCCGGGGAGCTGTTTTTT,CASSVGGSGELFF
TRBJ2-1,TRBV29-1,.,.,TGCAGCCTAAACCTCGCCTGGGGTGAGCAGTTCTTC,CSLNLAWGEQFF
TRBJ1-4,TRBV10-2,.,TRBD1,TGCGCCAGCAGGACCGGGACAGGGGGTGAAAAACTGTTTTTT,CASRTGTGGEKLFF
TRBJ2-3,TRBV6-5,once,TRBD2,TGTGCCAGCGACCTACAGCGGGGACCCACAGATACGCAGTATTTT,CASDLQRGPTDTQYF
TRBJ1-3,TRBV5-5,once,.,TGTGCCAGCAGCTTCGAGACGGGTGGAAACACCATATATTTT,CASSFETGGNTIYF
TRBJ1-2,TRBV3-1/TRBV3-2,few,TRBD1,TGTGCCAGCAGCCAGGGACAGGCGACTTACTATGGCTACACCTTC,CASSQGQATYYGYTF